This T cell receptor beta chain was sequenced for a study of identical twins. In the case of this clonotype: Its target is not known.

The CDR3 consists of 16 residues. Germline lookup yields CDR1 SGHRS and CDR2 YFSETQ. The V end was cut by 2 bases, the J end by 0 bases, with 9 bases between. Study conclusions and caveats: The presence of invariant MAIT and iNKT cells could partly confound analyses of zero-insertion sequences. Sharing of beta out-of-frame sequences by twins showed a weaker excess.

Addition of a universal primer site occurred through template switching, and cDNA carried unique molecular identifiers. TCRdb analysed the 5' RACE reads with MiXCR anew, one entry per CDR3 protein. The profile shows 350,000 to 400,000 distinct CDR3 sequences, approximately 8.8% of them singletons. The chain couples TRBV5-1 to TRBJ2-6; tentatively, D is TRBD2 (5 bases). Sequences were obtained from naive T cells sorted from blood. The TCR comes from a woman between 50 and 59 years old in good health. In DNA form, the CDR3 reads TGCGCCAGCAGCTTAGGACTGTTCTCTGGGGCCAACGTCCTGACTTTC. Translating it yields CASSLGLFSGANVLTF.